The 17 T cell receptor beta chains below come from one sample, sequenced in a study of STAT5B mutations in CD4+ large granular lymphocyte leukemia. Only in-frame clones appear in the TCRdb table, and some are missing; sequencing was by immunoSEQ multiplex PCR. This table has 20,000 to 25,000 clones, around 72% appearing once. The sample was CD4+ T cells from blood buffy coats. Every receptor here comes from a human donor in good health.

The chain joins TRBV18 to TRBJ1-1; D gene ambiguous. CDR3 size: 12 residues. The V gene lost 3 bases and the J gene lost 1 base, with 3 bases spanning the gap. CDR1 KGHSH and CDR2 LQKENI come from the germline V gene. This chain's CDR3 is CASSPQNTEAFF. DNA of the CDR3: TGTGCCAGCTCACCTCAGAACACTGAAGCTTTCTTT.

The rearrangement links TRBV2 to TRBJ1-5, with D hard to call. There are 13 residues in the CDR3. The V end was cut by 4 bases, the J end by 1 base, with 5 bases between. Germline-derived CDR1 and CDR2 are SNHLY and FYNNEI. The CDR3 DNA is TGTGCCAGCAGTGTGGAGAGCAATCAGCCCCAGCATTTT. Protein product: CASSVESNQPQHF.

The CDR3 here is CASSRGGAIAVHEQYF. The CDR3 DNA reads TGTGCCAGCAGCCGGGGAGGGGCTATCGCGGTCCACGAGCAGTACTTC. The chain is built from TRBV7-2 and TRBJ2-7, with TRBD2 matching 7 bases. Germline V gene data show CDR1 as SGHTA and CDR2 as FQGNSA. The CDR3 spans 16 residues. The V and J ends lost 5 bases and 5 bases, in that order; junction bases with no gene match: 15.

This clone was observed a handful of times. This sequence joins TRBV4-2 and TRBJ1-2; 9 bases agree with TRBD1. The germline gives CDR1 LGHNA, CDR2 YNFKEQ. CDR3 size: 15 residues. V was clipped by 0 bases and J by 8 bases; unmatched bases: 7. CDR3 amino acids: CASSQEVGQGFGYTF. Here the CDR3 DNA reads TGTGCCAGCAGCCAAGAGGTGGGACAGGGTTTCGGCTACACCTTC.

This clone was counted only a few times. The rearrangement uses TRBV7-9 and TRBJ2-1; 14 bases map to TRBD2. This CDR3 comprises 17 residues. The V gene's germline CDR1 is SEHNR and CDR2 FQNEAQ (reference sequence). J was trimmed by 0 bases and V by 5 bases; bases with no gene match: 3. The CDR3 sequence is CASSQGTSGSSYNEQFF. CDR3 coding DNA: TGTGCCAGCAGCCAAGGGACTAGCGGGAGCTCCTACAATGAGCAGTTCTTC.

The CDR3, as DNA: TGTGCCAGCAGCTTAGATGGTCAGCGGGGGGGCTCCGGGGGCCAGTACTTC. Its translation: CASSLDGQRGGSGGQYF. The V call is TRBV7-2, the J call TRBJ2-5; 10 positions match TRBD2. The J segment lost 10 bases and the V segment lost 1 base, leaving 15 bases of the junction unmatched. Per germline, CDR1 SGHTA and CDR2 FQGNSA. The CDR3 has 17 amino acids.

The chain combines TRBV5-5 with TRBJ2-3; 8 bases match TRBD1. The CDR3 has 15 amino acids. Trimming took 4 bases from V and 3 from J; bases not matched to a gene: 7. CDR1 and CDR2 (germline): SGHKS, YYEKEE (reference sequence). The CDR3 DNA sequence: TGTGCCAGCAGCATGGACAGGGTAAGGACAGATACGCAGTATTTT. This translates into CASSMDRVRTDTQYF.

The chain has TRBV11-2 and TRBJ2-1, with D hard to call. This CDR3 is 15 amino acids long. Trimming left V 0 bases short and J 0 bases short, with 6 bases between. The germline V gene encodes CDR1 SGHAT and CDR2 FQNNGV. Written as DNA, the CDR3 is TGTGCCAGCAGCTTAGATCGTTCCTCCTACAATGAGCAGTTCTTC. Translating it yields CASSLDRSSYNEQFF.

This clone was detected a few times. The chain joins TRBV7-2 to TRBJ1-2; D gene ambiguous. This CDR3 has 13 amino acids. Germline V lookup: CDR1 SGHTA, CDR2 FQGNSA. V gave up 1 base and J gave up 8 bases, with 11 bases separating them. Written as DNA, the CDR3 is TGTGCCAGCAGCTTAGGCCTTCCAAGCGGCTACACCTTC. Amino acids: CASSLGLPSGYTF.

The gene calls are TRBV5-4 and TRBJ2-1; 8 bases agree with TRBD2. The CDR3 is 16 residues long. CDR1 SGHNT and CDR2 YYREEE come from the germline V gene (reference sequence). V trimming: 0 bases; J trimming: 3 bases; junction bases outside the gene matches: 5. The CDR3 coding sequence is TGTGCCAGCAGCTTGGGGTCTGCGGGGGGCTACAATGAGCAGTTCTTC. Its protein product is CASSLGSAGGYNEQFF.

V is TRBV7-8 and J is TRBJ2-7; 8 bases agree with TRBD1. CDR3 length: 15 residues. The J segment lost 0 bases and the V segment lost 3 bases, leaving 4 bases of the junction unmatched. Germline V gives CDR1 SGHVS, CDR2 FQNEAQ. The CDR3 loop is CASSFIDRGSYEQYF. The DNA of the CDR3 is TGTGCCAGCAGCTTTATAGACAGGGGCTCCTACGAGCAGTACTTC.

The chain couples TRBV6-1 to TRBJ1-3; D uncertain. The CDR3 extends over 14 amino acids. Looked up from germline, CDR1 is MNHNS and CDR2 is SASEGT. Deletions cut 1 base from V and 0 bases from J, with 4 bases between. In DNA form, the CDR3 reads TGTGCCAGCAGTGAAGGGTCCTCTGGAAACACCATATATTTT. This translates into CASSEGSSGNTIYF.

This chain uses TRBV28 with TRBJ2-3, with TRBD2 as a possible D gene (7 bases). V was trimmed by 3 bases and J by 0 bases, leaving 10 bases between them. Germline loops: CDR1 MDHEN, CDR2 SYDVKM. This CDR3 comprises 15 residues. The CDR3 DNA reads as TGTGCCAGCAGTTTCGGGGGGCGGAGCACAGATACGCAGTATTTT. It encodes CASSFGGRSTDTQYF.

The chain links TRBV25-1 to TRBJ2-7, with a tentative D call TRBD1 (6 bases). The CDR3 covers 11 residues. Germline V lookup: CDR1 MGHDK, CDR2 SYGVNS. Trimming removed 6 bases at V and 3 bases at J, with 6 bases between. The CDR3 nucleotides read TGTGCCAGCAGACAGGGCTACGAGCAGTACTTC. Residues: CASRQGYEQYF.

The chain uses TRBV30 and TRBJ2-7; D unclear. Trimming pared 4 bases from V and 0 bases from J, leaving 10 bases between. CDR3 length equals 13 residues. Germline CDR1 is GTSNPN and CDR2 is SVGIG (reference sequence). DNA for the CDR3: TGTGCCTGGACGGCCCCCTCCTCCTACGAGCAGTACTTC. Residues: CAWTAPSSYEQYF.

V usage is TRBV11-2 and J usage is TRBJ2-1; D gene unclear. Germline CDR1 is SGHAT and CDR2 is FQNNGV. V was pared by 5 bases and J by 0 bases, with 5 bases between. The CDR3 totals 13 residues. CDR3 sequence reads: CASSISSYNEQFF. CDR3 in DNA: TGTGCCAGCAGCATTAGCTCCTACAATGAGCAGTTCTTC.

This rearrangement joins TRBV9 to TRBJ2-3; 7 bases line up with TRBD2. CDR1 and CDR2 from the germline V gene are SGDLS and YYNGEE. The junction had 10 bases not matched to a gene; V was cut back by 0 bases and J by 6 bases. The CDR3 runs 16 residues. CDR3 sequence (DNA): TGTGCCAGCAGCGTAGGGTGGAGGGGTAGCGGGGATACGCAGTATTTT. It specifies CASSVGWRGSGDTQYF. Supplemented by reference TRBV9 and TRBJ2-3, the full variable domain reads DSGVTQTPKHLITATGQRVTLRCSPRSGDLSVYWYQQSLDQGLQFLIQYYNGEERAKGNILERFSAQQFPDLHSELNLSSLELGDSALYFCASSVGWRGSGDTQYFGPGTRLTVL.